What follows are 15 T cell receptor beta chains derived from one specimen sequenced in a study of cytomegalovirus exposure and HLA in healthy donors. The study ran its PCR with 60 Vbeta and 13 Jbeta primers. Generated by immunoSEQ multiplex PCR, the TCRdb table keeps only in-frame clones and is missing some. The sample includes roughly 120,000 clones, 70% to 80% of them seen just once. The sample taken for sequencing was PBMCs. The receptors here all came from a man younger than 40 in good health and CMV-seropositive.

The genes are TRBV11-2 and TRBJ1-1, with no clear D. Germline CDR1 is SGHAT and CDR2 is FQNNGV. V lost 4 bases and J 3 bases, leaving 9 bases between the germline ends. This CDR3 comprises 13 residues. DNA of the CDR3: TGTGCCAGCAGCTCCGGCCGGGACACTGAAGCTTTCTTT. Residues: CASSSGRDTEAFF. Complete variable domain (other parts from reference TRBV11-2 and TRBJ1-1): EAGVAQSPRYKIIEKRQSVAFWCNPISGHATLYWYQQILGQGPKLLIQFQNNGVVDDSQLPKDRFSAERLKGVDSTLKIQPAKLEDSAVYLCASSSGRDTEAFFGQGTRLTVV.

This clone was counted only a few times. The chain links TRBV7-9 to TRBJ1-2; D is unresolved. Looked up from germline, CDR1 is SEHNR and CDR2 is FQNEAQ (reference sequence). The CDR3 sequence is 14 residues long. V was shortened by 1 base and J by 8 bases, with 14 bases between the two germline ends. The DNA of the CDR3 is TGTGCCAGCAGCTTAGACGGACTTTCGACGGGCTACACCTTC. Translation gives CASSLDGLSTGYTF.

In this sample, this clone turned up a few times. The chain uses TRBV5-4 and TRBJ2-7; 9 nucleotides line up with TRBD2. CDR3 length: 15 amino acids. The V gene's germline CDR1 is SGHNT and CDR2 YYREEE (reference sequence). Trimming cost V 2 bases and J 4 bases; bases outside gene matches: 7. The CDR3 reads CASSFRAGGPYEQYF. The CDR3 region has the DNA TGTGCCAGCAGCTTCCGGGCGGGGGGGCCATACGAGCAGTACTTC.

This chain uses TRBV5-1 with TRBJ2-5; 11 bases are shared with TRBD2. Germline V gene lookup returns CDR1 SGHRS and CDR2 YFSETQ. CDR3 length: 16 residues. Trimming at V came to 4 bases and at J to 5 bases, leaving 10 bases not matched to a gene. CDR3 protein: CASSPGDSGGAETQYF. CDR3 nucleotides: TGCGCCAGCAGCCCCGGTGATAGCGGGGGGGCTGAGACCCAGTACTTC.

CDR3 DNA sequence: TGCGCCAGCAGCCAAGATAGGGGCAGGGCCTACGAGCAGTACTTC. Protein: CASSQDRGRAYEQYF. The chain combines TRBV4-3 with TRBJ2-7; TRBD1 might be the D (5 bases). CDR1 LGHNA and CDR2 YSLEER come from the germline V gene. This CDR3 is built from 15 residues. The germline V and J ends were trimmed by 0 bases and 2 bases, with 11 bases remaining between them.

V gene TRBV4-2 combines with J gene TRBJ2-7, with TRBD1 matching 8 bases. V shed 6 bases and J 6 bases; nucleotides not matched to a gene: 10. The CDR3 is 14 amino acids. CDR1 is LGHNA and CDR2 is YNFKEQ in the germline V gene. CDR3 amino acids: CASSRPQGASEQYF. CDR3 coding DNA: TGTGCCAGCAGTCGGCCCCAGGGGGCGTCCGAGCAGTACTTC.

This clone was detected a few times. The rearrangement links TRBV6-1 to TRBJ1-2; D possibly corresponds to TRBD1 (6 bases). V shed 6 bases and J shed 3 bases, with 14 bases lying between them. This CDR3 is 14 amino acids long. Germline V gene data show CDR1 as MNHNS and CDR2 as SASEGT. CDR3 DNA: TGTGCCAGCAGGGTCACCAGGGGAGACTATGGCTACACCTTC. Translation gives CASRVTRGDYGYTF.

The V call is TRBV19, the J call TRBJ2-7, with 7 bases lining up with TRBD1. The trim removed 2 bases at V and 2 bases at J, leaving 6 bases unmatched. Germline V CDR1 and CDR2: LNHDA, SQIVND (reference sequence). The CDR3 is 15 residues long. As DNA, the CDR3 is TGTGCCAGTAGTATAAGGACAGGTGACCCCTACGAGCAGTACTTC. It yields the protein CASSIRTGDPYEQYF.

The V and J genes are TRBV7-8 and TRBJ2-1; 11 bases agree with TRBD2. Germline CDR1 and CDR2: SGHVS and FQNEAQ. The CDR3 totals 18 residues. Germline trimming cut 2 bases from V and 0 bases from J; bases unmatched to any gene: 6. Here the CDR3 DNA reads TGTGCCAGCAGCTTATCACTAGCGGGGGATTTCTCCTACAATGAGCAGTTCTTC. Its translation: CASSLSLAGDFSYNEQFF. Full variable domain (outside the CDR3, taken from reference TRBV7-8 and TRBJ2-1): GAGVSQSPRYKVAKRGQDVALRCDPISGHVSLFWYQQALGQGPEFLTYFQNEAQLDKSGLPSDRFFAERPEGSVSTLKIQRTQQEDSAVYLCASSLSLAGDFSYNEQFFGPGTRLTVL.

This chain connects TRBV27 to TRBJ1-2; possibly TRBD1 for D (6 bases). The CDR3 is 16 amino acids. The V end lost 5 bases, the J end lost 6 bases, and 22 bases lay between the germline ends. Germline lookup yields CDR1 MNHEY and CDR2 SMNVEV (reference sequence). CDR3 bases: TGTGCCAGCAGTCCCCTCCCAGGGGCTAGGATACATGGCTACACCTTC. It yields the protein CASSPLPGARIHGYTF.

This sequence joins TRBV7-6 and TRBJ2-5, with D unresolved. This CDR3 is 14 amino acids long. V shed 1 base and J shed 0 bases, with 6 bases lying between them. From germline, CDR1 is SGHVS and CDR2 FNYEAQ. The CDR3 sequence: CASSLGANQETQYF. In DNA form, the CDR3 reads TGTGCCAGCAGCTTAGGGGCTAACCAAGAGACCCAGTACTTC.

The chain has TRBV10-2 and TRBJ1-1, with TRBD1 identical over 11 bases. The CDR3 covers 14 residues. The germline V gene encodes CDR1 WSHSY and CDR2 SAAADI. Germline trimming cut 4 bases from V and 8 bases from J; bases unmatched to any gene: 6. The CDR3, as DNA: TGCGCCAGCAGTGCCGGACAGGGGGCGACGGAAGCTTTCTTT. Amino acid sequence: CASSAGQGATEAFF.

Remarks on this clone: In the same sample, other DNA sequences code for this CDR3. The chain uses TRBV4-2 and TRBJ1-2; D gene uncertain. The CDR3 contains 13 residues. Trimming removed 0 bases at V and 8 bases at J, with 10 bases between. Germline CDR1 LGHNA, CDR2 YNFKEQ. In DNA form, the CDR3 reads TGTGCCAGCAGCCAAGATAGGGAGGGAGGCTACACCTTC. This translates into CASSQDREGGYTF.

The chain joins TRBV4-2 to TRBJ2-1; D perhaps matches TRBD2 (5 bases). Trimming shortened V by 0 bases and J by 15 bases, and 18 bases separated the two germline ends. Germline values: CDR1 LGHNA, CDR2 YNFKEQ. The length of the CDR3 is 14 residues. Here the CDR3 reads CASSQDLVEEVGFF. Here the CDR3 DNA reads TGTGCCAGCAGCCAAGATTTAGTCGAGGAGGTTGGGTTCTTC.

A remark on this clone: This may be a read error: a much more frequent sequence differs by one nucleotide. This chain connects TRBV14 to TRBJ2-1; 14 nucleotides match TRBD2. The CDR3 is 14 amino acids. Germline CDR1 SGHDN, CDR2 FVKESK. V lost 4 bases and J lost 7; bases outside the gene matches: 0. Written as DNA, the CDR3 is TGTGCCAGCAGCCGACTAGCGGGGGGGAATGAGCAGTTCTTC. Translation: CASSRLAGGNEQFF.